The present TCR beta chain was sequenced within a study of blood T cell repertoires in COVID-19. The overall study: PBMCs, B-cell-depleted T cells, or T cells were the source of the cDNA or gDNA that made up the material.

The germline gives CDR1 LGHNA, CDR2 YNFKEQ. This CDR3 contains 15 residues. Trimming shortened V by 4 bases and J by 6 bases, and 19 bases separated the two germline ends. Profiled with immunoSEQ multiplex PCR; TCRdb holds only in-frame clones, not every one. The profile shows about 320,000 clones, around nine tenths of them singletons. This receptor was identified in a man younger than 40 who had recovered from COVID-19. The sample consisted of PBMCs or T cells enriched from blood (not recorded which). The V and J genes are TRBV4-2 and TRBJ2-7, with D perhaps matching TRBD2 (5 bases). CDR3 sequence (DNA): TGTGCCAGCAGCCGAAACCTTCGGGGTGAGGCCGAGCAGTACTTC. This codes for CASSRNLRGEAEQYF.